The 17 T cell receptor beta chains below come from one sample, sequenced in a study of T cells in Graves' hyperthyroidism and ophthalmopathy. The investigators amplified TCR beta CDR3 regions from RNA transcripts. The primer set for the first-round RT-PCR of the TCR CDR3 was HTBI. Via MiXCR, TCRdb re-called the multiplex PCR reads, giving one row per CDR3 protein. The profile shows hundreds of thousands of distinct CDR3 sequences, about 14% of them singletons. Sequencing used blood. These receptors were taken from a man aged 50-59 years with Graves' ophthalmopathy.

In this sample, this clonotype turned up many times. The chain's CDR3 is CASLMAAEAFF. The CDR3 coding sequence is TGTGCCAGCTTGATGGCGGCTGAAGCTTTCTTT. The chain couples TRBV18 to TRBJ1-1; D call uncertain. The CDR3 sequence is 11 residues long. V lost 7 bases to trimming and J lost 6 bases, with 9 bases between them. Germline CDR1 reads KGHSH; CDR2 reads LQKENI.

The gene calls are TRBV6-2 or TRBV6-3 and TRBJ1-1, with 11 bases fitting TRBD1. The CDR3 consists of 15 residues. Trimming at V came to 6 bases and at J to 6 bases, leaving 9 bases not matched to a gene. CDR1 and CDR2 (germline): MNHEY, SVGEGT. CDR3 coding DNA: TGTGCCAGCAGGGGGACAGGGGGGTATGGCGCTGAAGCTTTCTTT. As protein: CASRGTGGYGAEAFF.

Ten or more counts support this clonotype. The rearrangement joins TRBV2 to TRBJ2-7, with 10 bases identical to TRBD1. Germline V gene lookup returns CDR1 SNHLY and CDR2 FYNNEI. The ends lost 4 bases at V and 6 bases at J; junction bases unmatched: 3. The CDR3 sequence is 13 residues long. CDR3 DNA sequence: TGTGCCAGCAGTGTGGACAGGGGGTCCGAGCAGTACTTC. Translation: CASSVDRGSEQYF.

The chain carries TRBV28 and TRBJ2-3; 11 nucleotides agree with TRBD2. Trimming took 5 bases from V and 2 from J; bases not matched to a gene: 12. Germline values: CDR1 MDHEN, CDR2 SYDVKM. The CDR3 is 18 amino acids. The CDR3 is CASSPTLTSGGPTDTQYF. The DNA for the CDR3 is TGTGCCAGCAGTCCGACACTCACTAGCGGGGGCCCCACAGATACGCAGTATTTT.

This clonotype was recorded many times. The chain recombines TRBV28 with TRBJ2-7; TRBD1 matches at 7 bases. This CDR3 has 12 amino acids. CDR1 and CDR2 from the germline V gene are MDHEN and SYDVKM. With V trimmed by 6 bases and J by 8 bases, 7 bases remained unmatched. As DNA, the CDR3 is TGTGCCAGCAGCCCCCAGGGGGTAAAGCAGTACTTC. This gives the protein CASSPQGVKQYF. Using reference TRBV28 and TRBJ2-7 for the parts outside the CDR3, the full variable domain is DVKVTQSSRYLVKRTGEKVFLECVQDMDHENMFWYRQDPGLGLRLIYFSYDVKMKEKGDIPEGYSVSREKKERFSLILESASTNQTSMYLCASSPQGVKQYFGPGTRLTVT.

This clonotype was counted many times. This rearrangement joins TRBV30 to TRBJ2-5; the D is unclear. In germline, CDR1 is GTSNPN, CDR2 SVGIG (reference sequence). Trimming pared 2 bases from V and 1 base from J, leaving 8 bases between. The CDR3 loop spans 13 amino acids. The CDR3 here is CAWSMAFQETQYF. CDR3 coding DNA: TGTGCCTGGAGTATGGCCTTCCAAGAGACCCAGTACTTC.

As DNA, the CDR3 is TGTGCCAGTATGTTCTCTAGCGGGAGGGCCGCTGATGAGCAGTTCTTC. It is translated as CASMFSSGRAADEQFF. The chain links TRBV19 to TRBJ2-1, with TRBD2 matching 12 bases. V shed 7 bases, J shed 8 bases, and the junction held 12 bases outside the gene matches. Per germline, CDR1 LNHDA and CDR2 SQIVND (reference sequence). This CDR3 is built from 16 residues.

This clonotype was seen many times. The chain joins TRBV3-1 to TRBJ2-4; 10 nucleotides align to TRBD2. The CDR3 spans 14 residues. Trimming at V came to 7 bases and at J to 5 bases, leaving 5 bases not matched to a gene. Per germline, CDR1 LGHDT and CDR2 YNNKEL (reference sequence). CDR3 sequence reads: CASTDSGRQNIQYF. In DNA form, the CDR3 reads TGTGCCAGCACCGATAGCGGGAGGCAAAACATTCAGTACTTC.

The chain carries TRBV12-3 or TRBV12-4 and TRBJ1-5, with a weak D call TRBD1 (5 bases). Between the trimmed V and J ends, which lost 5 bases and 5 bases, there was a span of 10 bases. The CDR3 spans 13 residues. The CDR3 protein is CASSRQTHQPQHF. CDR3 bases: TGTGCCAGCAGTCGACAGACCCATCAGCCCCAGCATTTT.

This clonotype was seen many times. V gene TRBV27 combines with J gene TRBJ2-1; 13 nucleotides agree with TRBD2. CDR3 length: 20 amino acids. V shed 2 bases and J 5 bases; nucleotides not matched to a gene: 15. The germline V gene encodes CDR1 MNHEY and CDR2 SMNVEV (reference sequence). The CDR3 loop is CASSLRVQRLAGGRDNEQFF. CDR3 nucleotide sequence: TGTGCCAGCAGTTTACGAGTTCAGCGACTAGCGGGAGGTCGGGACAATGAGCAGTTCTTC.

In its sample, this clonotype was seen many times. The CDR3 nucleotides are TGCAGTGCTAGAGATTCAAGGGAAGGCTACACCTTC. Protein: CSARDSREGYTF. The rearrangement uses TRBV20-1 and TRBJ1-2, with unresolved D. CDR1 is DFQATT and CDR2 is SNEGSKA in the germline V gene (reference sequence). This CDR3 contains 12 residues. V shed 0 bases and J shed 8 bases, with 10 bases lying between them.

Ten or more counts support this clonotype. The chain combines TRBV30 with TRBJ1-5; 8 bases are shared with TRBD1. The J segment lost 3 bases and the V segment lost 4 bases, leaving 2 bases of the junction unmatched. The CDR3 contains 13 residues. Germline-derived CDR1 and CDR2 are GTSNPN and SVGIG (reference sequence). The CDR3 DNA reads as TGTGCCTGGACACAGGGGGTCAATCAGCCCCAGCATTTT. This gives the protein CAWTQGVNQPQHF.

This clonotype was found many times. The CDR3 protein is CSATAQAGGREQYF. DNA for the CDR3: TGCAGTGCTACCGCACAAGCGGGAGGGCGGGAGCAGTACTTC. The chain uses TRBV20-1 and TRBJ2-7; 10 bases align to TRBD2. The CDR3 sequence is 14 residues long. Germline assignment: CDR1 DFQATT and CDR2 SNEGSKA (reference sequence). V was clipped by 4 bases and J by 7 bases; unmatched bases: 10.

This clonotype was counted many times. V is TRBV12-3 or TRBV12-4 and J is TRBJ1-5; the D gene is possibly TRBD1 (5 bases). This CDR3 has 15 amino acids. V lost 5 bases to trimming and J lost 1 base, with 12 bases between them. The CDR3 region is CASSTETVSNQPQHF. Here the CDR3 DNA reads TGTGCCAGCAGTACCGAGACAGTAAGCAATCAGCCCCAGCATTTT.

The table lists this clonotype with many counts. This chain joins TRBV11-3 and TRBJ2-7; D is unclear. Germline V gene lookup returns CDR1 SGHNT and CDR2 YENEEA. The CDR3 has 13 amino acids. Trimming took 5 bases from V and 3 from J, leaving 11 bases between them. As DNA, the CDR3 is TGTGCCAGCAGCCAAGAAAGGATCTACGAGCAGTACTTC. It specifies CASSQERIYEQYF.

V is TRBV27 and J is TRBJ2-3, with TRBD1 identical over 7 bases. Trimming cost V 5 bases and J 2 bases; bases outside gene matches: 7. This CDR3 has 15 amino acids. Germline V gene sequence: CDR1 MNHEY, CDR2 SMNVEV (reference sequence). The CDR3 spells CASSAPGQHTDTQYF. DNA of the CDR3: TGTGCCAGCAGTGCACCGGGACAGCACACAGATACGCAGTATTTT.

In its sample, this clonotype was seen a few times. This chain links TRBV27 with TRBJ2-2; no clear D. The V and J ends lost 4 bases and 2 bases respectively, with 14 bases between them. The CDR3 consists of 16 residues. In germline, CDR1 is MNHEY, CDR2 SMNVEV (reference sequence). The CDR3 DNA is TGTGCCAGCAGTTGGGCTAGTAGGGCCAACACCGGGGAGCTGTTTTTT. The encoded protein is CASSWASRANTGELFF.